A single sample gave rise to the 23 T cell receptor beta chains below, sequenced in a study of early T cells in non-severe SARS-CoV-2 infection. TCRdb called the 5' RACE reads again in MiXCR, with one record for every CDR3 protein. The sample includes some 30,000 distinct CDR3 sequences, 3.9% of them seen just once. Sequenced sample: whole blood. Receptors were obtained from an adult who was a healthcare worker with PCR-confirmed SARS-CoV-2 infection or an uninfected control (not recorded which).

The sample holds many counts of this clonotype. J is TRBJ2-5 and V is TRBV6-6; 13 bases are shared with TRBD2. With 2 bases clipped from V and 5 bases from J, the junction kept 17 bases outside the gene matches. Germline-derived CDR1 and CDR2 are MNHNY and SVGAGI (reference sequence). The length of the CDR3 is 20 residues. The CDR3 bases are TGTGCCAGCAGTTACCATGCGCCTGGACTAGCGGGAGACGGCAGGGAGACCCAGTACTTC. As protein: CASSYHAPGLAGDGRETQYF.

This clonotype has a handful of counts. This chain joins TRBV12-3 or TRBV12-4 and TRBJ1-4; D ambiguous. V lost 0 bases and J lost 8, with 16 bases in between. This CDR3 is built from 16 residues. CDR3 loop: CASSLAAGRNGEKLFF. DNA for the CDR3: TGTGCCAGCAGTTTAGCGGCCGGGAGAAATGGAGAAAAACTGTTTTTT.

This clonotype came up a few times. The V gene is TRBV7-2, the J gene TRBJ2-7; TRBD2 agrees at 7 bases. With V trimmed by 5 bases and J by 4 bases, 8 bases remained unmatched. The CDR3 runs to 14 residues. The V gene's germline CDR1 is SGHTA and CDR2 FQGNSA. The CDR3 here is CASSLKRDWYEQYF. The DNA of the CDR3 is TGTGCCAGCAGCCTAAAGCGGGACTGGTACGAGCAGTACTTC.

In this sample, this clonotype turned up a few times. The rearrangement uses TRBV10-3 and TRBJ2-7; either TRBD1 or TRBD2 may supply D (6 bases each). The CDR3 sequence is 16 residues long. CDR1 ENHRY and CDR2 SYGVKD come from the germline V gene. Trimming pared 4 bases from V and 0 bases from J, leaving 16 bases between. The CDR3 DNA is TGTGCCATCAGTGGACAGGAGGGCCGGTTCTCCTACGAGCAGTACTTC. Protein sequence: CAISGQEGRFSYEQYF.

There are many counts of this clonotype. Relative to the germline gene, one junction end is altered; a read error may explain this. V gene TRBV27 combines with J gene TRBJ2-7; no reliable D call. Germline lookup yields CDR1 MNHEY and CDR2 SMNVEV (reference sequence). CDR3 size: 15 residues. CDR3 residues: CASSLSGPRPYEQYF. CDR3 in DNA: TGTGCCAGCAGTCTATCGGGCCCGAGGCCCTACGAGCAGTACTTC.

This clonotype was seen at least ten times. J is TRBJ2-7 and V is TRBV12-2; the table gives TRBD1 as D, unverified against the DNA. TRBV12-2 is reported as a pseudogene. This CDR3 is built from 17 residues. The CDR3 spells CASRQLWVPTLYYEQYF. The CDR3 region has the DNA TGTGCAAGTCGCCAGCTGTGGGTCCCTACTCTATACTACGAGCAGTACTTC.

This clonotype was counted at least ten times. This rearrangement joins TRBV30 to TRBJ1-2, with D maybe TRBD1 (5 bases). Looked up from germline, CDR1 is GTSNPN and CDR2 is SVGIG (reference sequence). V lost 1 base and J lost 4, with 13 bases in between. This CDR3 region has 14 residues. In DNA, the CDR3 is TGTGCCTGGAGTGCTACAGGTAGTACCTATGGCTACACCTTC. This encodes CAWSATGSTYGYTF.

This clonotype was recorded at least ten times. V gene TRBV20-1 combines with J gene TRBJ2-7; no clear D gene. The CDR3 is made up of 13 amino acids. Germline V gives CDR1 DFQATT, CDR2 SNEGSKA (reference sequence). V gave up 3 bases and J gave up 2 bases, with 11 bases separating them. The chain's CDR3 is CSARNPSAYEQYF. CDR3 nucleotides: TGCAGTGCTAGGAACCCTAGTGCCTACGAGCAGTACTTC.

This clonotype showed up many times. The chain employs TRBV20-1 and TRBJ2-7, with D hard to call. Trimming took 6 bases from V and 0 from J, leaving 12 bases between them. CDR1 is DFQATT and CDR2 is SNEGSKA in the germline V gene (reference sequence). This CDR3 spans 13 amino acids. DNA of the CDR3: TGCAGTGCCTGGCTGGGTAACTCCTACGAGCAGTACTTC. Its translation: CSAWLGNSYEQYF.

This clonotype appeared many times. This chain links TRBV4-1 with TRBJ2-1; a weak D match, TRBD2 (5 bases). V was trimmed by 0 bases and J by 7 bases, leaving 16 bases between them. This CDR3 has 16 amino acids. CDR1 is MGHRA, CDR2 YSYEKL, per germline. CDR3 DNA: TGCGCCAGCAGCCAAGACGGGTTGGCCATAGCGAATGAGCAGTTCTTC. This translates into CASSQDGLAIANEQFF.

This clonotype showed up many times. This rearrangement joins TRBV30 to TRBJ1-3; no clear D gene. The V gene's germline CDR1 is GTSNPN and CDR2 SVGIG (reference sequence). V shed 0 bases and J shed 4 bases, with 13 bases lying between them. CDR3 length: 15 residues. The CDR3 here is CAWSVKGSGGNTIYF. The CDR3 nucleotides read TGTGCCTGGAGTGTAAAGGGATCGGGCGGAAACACCATATATTTT.

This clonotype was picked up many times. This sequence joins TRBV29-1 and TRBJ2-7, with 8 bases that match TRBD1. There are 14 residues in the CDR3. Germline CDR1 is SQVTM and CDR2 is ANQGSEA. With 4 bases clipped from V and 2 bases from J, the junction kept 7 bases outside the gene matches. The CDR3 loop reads CSVGIRGPTYEQYF. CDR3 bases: TGCAGCGTTGGGATCAGGGGGCCTACCTACGAGCAGTACTTC.

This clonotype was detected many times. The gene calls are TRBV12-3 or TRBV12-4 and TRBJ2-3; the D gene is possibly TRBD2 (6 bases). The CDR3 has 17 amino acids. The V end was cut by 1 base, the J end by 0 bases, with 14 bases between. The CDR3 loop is CASSLVHGGLSTDTQYF. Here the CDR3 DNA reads TGTGCCAGCAGTTTAGTTCACGGGGGACTCAGCACAGATACGCAGTATTTT.

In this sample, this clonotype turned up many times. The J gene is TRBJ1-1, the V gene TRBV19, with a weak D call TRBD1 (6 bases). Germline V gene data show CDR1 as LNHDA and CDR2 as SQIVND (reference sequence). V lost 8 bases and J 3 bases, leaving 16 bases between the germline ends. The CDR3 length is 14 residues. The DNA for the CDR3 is TGTGCCAGTTGTTTGGGGGCTCGGGACACTGAAGCTTTCTTT. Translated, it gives CASCLGARDTEAFF.

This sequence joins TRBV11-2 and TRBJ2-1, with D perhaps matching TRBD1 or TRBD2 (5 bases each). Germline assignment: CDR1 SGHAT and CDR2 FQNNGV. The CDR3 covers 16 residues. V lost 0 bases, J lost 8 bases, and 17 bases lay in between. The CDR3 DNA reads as TGTGCCAGCAGCTTAGATCTAGCAGGGAACGGCTATGAGCAGTTCTTC. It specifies CASSLDLAGNGYEQFF.

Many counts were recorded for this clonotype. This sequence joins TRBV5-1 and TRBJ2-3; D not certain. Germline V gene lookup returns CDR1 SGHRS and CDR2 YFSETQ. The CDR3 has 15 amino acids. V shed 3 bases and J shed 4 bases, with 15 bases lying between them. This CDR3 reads CASSSTGQQSDTQYF. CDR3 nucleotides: TGCGCCAGCAGCTCCACGGGCCAGCAATCAGATACGCAGTATTTT.

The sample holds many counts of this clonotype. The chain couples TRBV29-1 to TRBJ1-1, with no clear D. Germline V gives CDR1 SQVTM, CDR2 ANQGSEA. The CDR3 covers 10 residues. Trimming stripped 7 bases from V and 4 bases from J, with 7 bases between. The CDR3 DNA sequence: TGCAGCGCGTACCCCACTGAAGCTTTCTTT. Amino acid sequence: CSAYPTEAFF.

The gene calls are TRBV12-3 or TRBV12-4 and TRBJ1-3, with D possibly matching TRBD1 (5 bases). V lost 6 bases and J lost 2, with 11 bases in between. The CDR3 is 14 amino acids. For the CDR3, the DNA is TGTGCCAGCAGAAGGGGAGGGACTGGAAACACCATATATTTT. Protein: CASRRGGTGNTIYF.

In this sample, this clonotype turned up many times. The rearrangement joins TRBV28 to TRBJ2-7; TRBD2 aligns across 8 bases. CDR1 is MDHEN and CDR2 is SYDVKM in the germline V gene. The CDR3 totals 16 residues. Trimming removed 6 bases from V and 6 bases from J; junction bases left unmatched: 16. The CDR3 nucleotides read TGTGCCAGCAGCCGAGAAGCGGGAGTCCTCGTGGGCGAGCAGTACTTC. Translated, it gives CASSREAGVLVGEQYF.

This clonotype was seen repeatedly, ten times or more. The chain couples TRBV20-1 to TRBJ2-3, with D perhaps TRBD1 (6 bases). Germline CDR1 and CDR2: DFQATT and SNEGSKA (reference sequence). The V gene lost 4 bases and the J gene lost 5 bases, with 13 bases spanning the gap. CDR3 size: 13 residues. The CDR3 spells CSAMVGAGDTQYF. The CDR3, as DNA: TGCAGTGCTATGGTGGGGGCTGGAGATACGCAGTATTTT.

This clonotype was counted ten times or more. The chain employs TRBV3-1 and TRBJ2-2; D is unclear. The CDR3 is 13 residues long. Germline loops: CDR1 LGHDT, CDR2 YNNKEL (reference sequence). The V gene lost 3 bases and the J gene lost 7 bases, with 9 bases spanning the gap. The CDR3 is CASSHYTSGELFF. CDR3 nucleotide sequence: TGTGCCAGCAGCCATTACACGAGCGGGGAGCTGTTTTTT.

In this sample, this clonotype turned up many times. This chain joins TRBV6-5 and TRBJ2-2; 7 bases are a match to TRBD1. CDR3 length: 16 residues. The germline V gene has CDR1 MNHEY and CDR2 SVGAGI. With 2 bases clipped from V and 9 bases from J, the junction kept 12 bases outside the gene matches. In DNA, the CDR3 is TGTGCCAGCAGTTACCCATCGACAGGGCTTAGAAGGGAGCTGTTTTTT. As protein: CASSYPSTGLRRELFF.

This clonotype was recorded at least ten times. CDR3 sequence (DNA): TGTGCCAGCAGCACCGGGAACTCCAATTCACCCCTCCACTTT. Encoded protein: CASSTGNSNSPLHF. The genes are TRBV5-6 and TRBJ1-6, with D hard to call. Germline values: CDR1 SGHDT, CDR2 YYEEEE. This CDR3 is 14 amino acids long. V was clipped by 4 bases and J by 7 bases, with 12 bases between them.